This passage covers 15 T cell receptor beta chains from one sample sequenced in a study of OX40 agonist ivuxolimab in advanced cancers. Only in-frame clones appear in the TCRdb table, and some are missing; sequencing was by immunoSEQ multiplex PCR. The table shows approximately 89,000 clones, with 87% occurring only once. This specimen consisted of CD4+ or CD8+ T cells sorted from blood, obtained in a trial of the OX40 agonist ivuxolimab. The receptors were gathered from an adult with an advanced solid tumor such as melanoma, head and neck, liver or kidney cancer.

The CDR3 is CASSRSTAGELFF. Written as DNA, the CDR3 is TGTGCCAGTAGTAGGTCGACAGCCGGGGAGCTGTTTTTT. This sequence joins TRBV19 and TRBJ2-2; weak D call: TRBD1 (5 bases). Germline assignment: CDR1 LNHDA and CDR2 SQIVND (reference sequence). This CDR3 is built from 13 residues. With 4 bases removed from V and 6 bases from J, the gap between germline ends came to 9 bases.

The chain links TRBV2 to TRBJ1-1; tentative D call: TRBD1 (5 bases). The CDR3 sequence is 13 residues long. V was shortened by 7 bases and J by 2 bases, with 11 bases between the two germline ends. The germline V gene encodes CDR1 SNHLY and CDR2 FYNNEI. As DNA, the CDR3 is TGTGCCAGCAACTTACAGGAAAACACTGAAGCTTTCTTT. This sequence encodes CASNLQENTEAFF.

This clone occurred a few times. This chain connects TRBV2 to TRBJ1-5; D ambiguous. Deletions cut 6 bases from V and 0 bases from J, with 9 bases between. This CDR3 spans 14 amino acids. The germline V gene encodes CDR1 SNHLY and CDR2 FYNNEI. CDR3 DNA: TGTGCCAGCAGGGCGGTGACTAGCAATCAGCCCCAGCATTTT. As protein: CASRAVTSNQPQHF.

The chain uses TRBV14 and TRBJ1-2, with D uncertain. The CDR3 contains 12 residues. Trimming stripped 5 bases from V and 3 bases from J, with 7 bases between. Germline CDR1 is SGHDN and CDR2 is FVKESK. CDR3 residues: CASSGGYYGYTF. The CDR3 nucleotides read TGTGCCAGCAGCGGCGGCTACTATGGCTACACCTTC.

The J gene is TRBJ1-1, the V gene TRBV5-1; possible D gene TRBD1, 5 bases. This CDR3 region has 14 residues. The germline gives CDR1 SGHRS, CDR2 YFSETQ. V lost 2 bases and J 11 bases, leaving 19 bases between the germline ends. CDR3 sequence reads: CASSLDGAQIGAFF. The CDR3 DNA reads as TGCGCCAGCAGCTTAGACGGGGCCCAAATCGGCGCTTTCTTT.

The rearrangement uses TRBV14 and TRBJ1-2; no clear D gene. Germline values: CDR1 SGHDN, CDR2 FVKESK. The CDR3 runs 15 residues. Trimming left V 0 bases short and J 4 bases short, with 12 bases between. The CDR3 loop is CASSQDRWGVYGYTF. The CDR3 DNA follows: TGTGCCAGCAGCCAAGACCGTTGGGGTGTCTATGGCTACACCTTC.

The rearrangement joins TRBV9 to TRBJ2-5; 7 bases are shared with TRBD2. Germline V gives CDR1 SGDLS, CDR2 YYNGEE. CDR3 size: 16 residues. The V segment lost 0 bases and the J segment 5 bases; nucleotides outside the gene matches: 10. The CDR3 is CASSVVSGAGWETQYF. The CDR3 coding sequence is TGTGCCAGCAGCGTAGTCTCAGGAGCGGGGTGGGAGACCCAGTACTTC.

CDR3 sequence: CASTYLAGGGEKLFF. The CDR3 DNA follows: TGTGCCAGCACCTACCTTGCAGGGGGAGGTGAAAAACTGTTTTTT. The chain uses TRBV28 and TRBJ1-4; 7 nucleotides match TRBD1. Germline V gives CDR1 MDHEN, CDR2 SYDVKM. CDR3 length equals 15 residues. V trimming: 7 bases; J trimming: 7 bases; junction bases outside the gene matches: 12.

The chain employs TRBV5-1 and TRBJ1-2; TRBD1 matches 8 bases. Germline V gives CDR1 SGHRS, CDR2 YFSETQ. The V segment lost 2 bases and the J segment 4 bases; nucleotides outside the gene matches: 7. The CDR3 has 15 amino acids. The CDR3 sequence is CASSLLTGGAYGYTF. CDR3 sequence (DNA): TGCGCCAGCAGCTTATTAACAGGGGGGGCCTATGGCTACACCTTC.

This chain connects TRBV5-6 to TRBJ1-1, with TRBD1 matching 10 bases. The V gene end was trimmed by 7 bases and the J gene end by 7 bases; junction bases not matched to a gene: 10. The CDR3 contains 14 residues. CDR1 SGHDT and CDR2 YYEEEE come from the germline V gene. DNA of the CDR3: TGTGCCAGCGGAAATACCGGGACAGGGGTTGAAGCTTTCTTT. This translates into CASGNTGTGVEAFF.

This chain links TRBV5-1 with TRBJ2-2; D gene uncertain. Germline V gives CDR1 SGHRS, CDR2 YFSETQ. This CDR3 contains 14 residues. V was pared by 4 bases and J by 5 bases, with 12 bases between. The CDR3 is CASSPQVGTGELFF. CDR3 in DNA: TGCGCCAGCAGCCCCCAGGTGGGAACCGGGGAGCTGTTTTTT.

V is TRBV21-1 and J is TRBJ1-3; the table calls TRBD1, which could not be checked here. TRBV21-1 is described as a pseudogene. CDR3 length equals 15 residues. CDR3 residues: CASSKMPGCGNTIYF. The CDR3 DNA reads as TGTGCCAGCAGCAAAATGCCAGGGTGTGGAAACACCATATATTTT.

The chain combines TRBV11-2 with TRBJ2-7; a possible D gene is TRBD1 (6 bases). CDR3 length: 14 residues. Per the germline V gene, CDR1 is SGHAT and CDR2 is FQNNGV. The V end was cut by 2 bases, the J end by 5 bases, with 13 bases between. CDR3 sequence reads: CASSLLGTPHEQYF. DNA of the CDR3: TGTGCCAGCAGCTTATTGGGGACACCACACGAGCAGTACTTC.

This rearrangement joins TRBV19 to TRBJ2-2; 7 bases are a match to TRBD1. V lost 7 bases, J lost 5 bases, and 7 bases stayed unmatched. There are 14 residues in the CDR3. CDR1 LNHDA and CDR2 SQIVND come from the germline V gene (reference sequence). The CDR3 DNA reads as TGTGCCAGTACTATGACAGGGCAAACCGGGGAGCTGTTTTTT. Translated: CASTMTGQTGELFF.

The chain has TRBV5-4 and TRBJ1-1, with 8 bases matching TRBD1. Germline CDR1 reads SGHNT; CDR2 reads YYREEE (reference sequence). V lost 1 base to trimming and J lost 0 bases; unmatched junction nucleotides: 2. The CDR3 covers 15 residues. CDR3 nucleotides: TGTGCCAGCAGCTTGTGGACAGGGATGAACACTGAAGCTTTCTTT. It specifies CASSLWTGMNTEAFF.